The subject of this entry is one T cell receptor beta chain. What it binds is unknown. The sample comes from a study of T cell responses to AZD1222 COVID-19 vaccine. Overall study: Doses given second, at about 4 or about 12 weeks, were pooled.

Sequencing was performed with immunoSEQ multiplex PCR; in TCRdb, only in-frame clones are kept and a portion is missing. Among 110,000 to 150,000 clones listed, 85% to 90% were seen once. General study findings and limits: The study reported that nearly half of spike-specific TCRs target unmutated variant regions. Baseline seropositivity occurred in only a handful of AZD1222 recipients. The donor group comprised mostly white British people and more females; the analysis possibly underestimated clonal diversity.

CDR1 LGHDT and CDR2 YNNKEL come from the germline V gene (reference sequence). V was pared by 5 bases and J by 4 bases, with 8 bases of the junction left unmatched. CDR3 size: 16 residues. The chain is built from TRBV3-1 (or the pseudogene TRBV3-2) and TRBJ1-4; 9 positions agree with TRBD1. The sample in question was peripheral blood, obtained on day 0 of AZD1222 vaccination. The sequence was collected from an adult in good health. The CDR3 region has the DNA TGTGCCAGCAGCGGAGCCGGGACAGGGCTTAATGAAAAACTGTTTTTT. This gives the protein CASSGAGTGLNEKLFF.